The 7 T cell receptor beta chains reported below all come from one sample, sequenced in a study of shared clonotypes between healthy human individuals. CD45RO-negative, CCR7-selected cells formed the naive CD8 fraction, which excluded terminally differentiated effector memory CD45RA+ cells. Sequencing used immunoSEQ multiplex PCR; TCRdb keeps in-frame clones, though not all of them. Of about 680,000 clones in the sample, just over 90% were seen once. The sequencing input was naive CD8+ T cells sorted from blood. These receptors originate from a young man in good health.

The CDR3 DNA sequence: TGTGCCAGCAGCCCTCACGAGGGCGGGAGGACCTACGAGCAGTACTTC. Its translation is CASSPHEGGRTYEQYF. The rearrangement links TRBV21-1 to TRBJ2-7; the D call TRBD2 from the table was never checked on the DNA. TRBV21-1 represents a pseudogene. CDR3 length: 16 amino acids.

The CDR3 spells CASSEFRVRSNQPQHF. CDR3 coding DNA: TGTGCCAGCAGTGAATTCCGGGTTAGGAGCAATCAGCCCCAGCATTTT. This chain uses TRBV6-1 with TRBJ1-5; D uncertain. Germline V gene lookup returns CDR1 MNHNS and CDR2 SASEGT. Trimming left V 2 bases short and J 1 base short, with 12 bases between. This CDR3 contains 16 residues.

This sequence joins TRBV5-8 and TRBJ2-1; D unclear. CDR1 and CDR2 (germline): SGHTS, YDEGEE. There are 13 residues in the CDR3. With 6 bases removed from V and 8 bases from J, the gap between germline ends came to 15 bases. DNA for the CDR3: TGTGCCAGCATCCTCCGGAGTATCGATGAGCAGTTCTTC. It translates to CASILRSIDEQFF.

V gene TRBV4-1 combines with J gene TRBJ2-1, with D unclear. CDR1 is MGHRA, CDR2 YSYEKL, per germline. This CDR3 region has 15 residues. The ends were cut back, 1 base at V and 6 bases at J, with 13 bases in the middle. The CDR3 DNA reads as TGCGCCAGCAGCCAAGTTGAAGGGAACCTCAATGAGCAGTTCTTC. Its translation is CASSQVEGNLNEQFF.

J is TRBJ1-1 and V is TRBV7-9; D unresolved. There are 12 residues in the CDR3. Germline V CDR1 and CDR2: SEHNR, FQNEAQ (reference sequence). Trimming shortened V by 1 base and J by 4 bases, and 4 bases separated the two germline ends. CDR3 nucleotide sequence: TGTGCCAGCAGCTTAGTGAGCACTGAAGCTTTCTTT. As protein: CASSLVSTEAFF.

There are a few counts of this clone. This rearrangement joins TRBV9 to TRBJ1-2; D is ambiguous. Germline values: CDR1 SGDLS, CDR2 YYNGEE. Trimming took off 7 bases at V and 7 bases at J, with 8 bases between the two ends. The CDR3 has 10 amino acids. The CDR3 is CASEGFGYTF. CDR3 nucleotide sequence: TGTGCCAGCGAGGGTTTTGGCTACACCTTC. Drawing the rest from reference TRBV9 and TRBJ1-2, the complete variable domain is DSGVTQTPKHLITATGQRVTLRCSPRSGDLSVYWYQQSLDQGLQFLIQYYNGEERAKGNILERFSAQQFPDLHSELNLSSLELGDSALYFCASEGFGYTFGSGTRLTVV.

The chain has TRBV5-1 and TRBJ2-7; 8 bases are a match to TRBD1. The length of the CDR3 is 15 residues. V was pared by 3 bases and J by 4 bases, with 9 bases of the junction left unmatched. Per germline, CDR1 SGHRS and CDR2 YFSETQ. The CDR3 reads CASSYRDRLVYEQYF. For the CDR3, the DNA is TGCGCCAGCAGCTACCGGGACAGGTTGGTGTACGAGCAGTACTTC.